These 27 T cell receptor beta chains came from one sample sequenced in a study of sequential checkpoint blockade in melanoma. Treatment here: randomized to nivolumab then ipilimumab (arm A) or the reverse (arm B). TCRdb's copy holds only in-frame clones and misses some; the assay was immunoSEQ multiplex PCR. Among 16,000 or so clones listed, 80% were seen once. This specimen consisted of CD8+ T cells sorted from blood (inferred from file names), obtained from a patient given nivolumab and ipilimumab in sequence. The receptors derive from a human donor with melanoma.

V gene TRBV2 combines with J gene TRBJ1-5, with D tentatively TRBD1 (6 bases). Germline values: CDR1 SNHLY, CDR2 FYNNEI. The ends were cut back, 7 bases at V and 4 bases at J, with 8 bases in the middle. The CDR3 loop spans 12 amino acids. The DNA of the CDR3 is TGTGCCAGCAATACAGGGAATCAGCCCCAGCATTTT. Amino acid sequence: CASNTGNQPQHF.

The genes are TRBV11-2 and TRBJ2-7; D might be TRBD2 (6 bases). V gave up 1 base and J gave up 11 bases, with 9 bases separating them. Germline values: CDR1 SGHAT, CDR2 FQNNGV. The CDR3 totals 11 residues. CDR3 loop: CASSLVGGKYF. CDR3 DNA: TGTGCCAGCAGCTTAGTCGGGGGAAAGTACTTC.

The chain links TRBV5-5 to TRBJ2-7, with 8 bases fitting TRBD1. Germline V gene lookup returns CDR1 SGHKS and CDR2 YYEKEE (reference sequence). V lost 0 bases, J lost 5 bases, and 4 bases stayed unmatched. This CDR3 comprises 14 residues. The CDR3 nucleotides are TGTGCCAGCAGCTTGGGACAGGGGATCGACGAGCAGTACTTC. Encoded protein: CASSLGQGIDEQYF.

The genes are TRBV7-9 and TRBJ2-7; D may be TRBD1 (5 bases). Trimming took 6 bases from V and 4 from J, leaving 22 bases between them. The CDR3 is made up of 16 amino acids. Germline CDR1 SEHNR, CDR2 FQNEAQ (reference sequence). The chain's CDR3 is CASSRIGPGSSYEQYF. The CDR3 region has the DNA TGTGCCAGCAGTCGGATTGGGCCAGGGTCATCGTACGAGCAGTACTTC.

The CDR3 spells CASSQGQGSGYTF. The CDR3 DNA reads as TGTGCCAGCAGCCAGGGACAGGGGAGCGGCTACACCTTC. The chain carries TRBV6-5 and TRBJ1-2; 10 positions match TRBD1. The CDR3 loop spans 13 amino acids. Unmatched junction bases numbered 6, after V lost 6 bases and J lost 8 bases. Germline assignment: CDR1 MNHEY and CDR2 SVGAGI.

The genes are TRBV30 and TRBJ2-7; D may be TRBD2 (5 bases). Germline lookup yields CDR1 GTSNPN and CDR2 SVGIG (reference sequence). CDR3 length equals 15 residues. V lost 4 bases, J lost 4 bases, and 20 bases lay in between. Here the CDR3 DNA reads TGTGCCTGGACCCCTTACGGGGTAGCGTTTTACGAGCAGTACTTC. This codes for CAWTPYGVAFYEQYF.

This sequence joins TRBV7-2 and TRBJ1-5; 9 nucleotides agree with TRBD1. CDR1 SGHTA and CDR2 FQGNSA come from the germline V gene. The ends lost 5 bases at V and 2 bases at J; junction bases unmatched: 7. CDR3 size: 16 residues. CDR3 sequence reads: CASSPRDRVGNQPQHF. CDR3 nucleotides: TGTGCCAGCAGCCCCCGGGACAGGGTGGGCAATCAGCCCCAGCATTTT.

The chain recombines TRBV6-1 with TRBJ2-7, with unresolved D. This CDR3 has 13 amino acids. CDR1 is MNHNS and CDR2 is SASEGT in the germline V gene. V dropped 2 bases and J dropped 3 bases, with 8 bases sitting between them. CDR3 amino acids: CASSENGYYEQYF. The CDR3 DNA reads TGTGCCAGCAGTGAAAACGGTTACTACGAGCAGTACTTC.

This clone is classed as medium-sized. The chain links TRBV4-1 to TRBJ1-1; D is perhaps TRBD1 (5 bases). Germline CDR1 reads MGHRA; CDR2 reads YSYEKL. The CDR3 totals 15 residues. V was cut by 1 base and J by 4 bases, with 13 bases left in between. CDR3 sequence reads: CASSQGPQGSTEAFF. CDR3 in DNA: TGCGCCAGCAGCCAAGGACCTCAGGGAAGCACTGAAGCTTTCTTT.

The chain carries TRBV29-1 and TRBJ2-7; possible D gene TRBD2, 5 bases. CDR3 size: 14 residues. V shed 0 bases and J shed 6 bases, with 15 bases lying between them. The germline V gene encodes CDR1 SQVTM and CDR2 ANQGSEA. CDR3 DNA sequence: TGCAGCGTTGAAGATCGGACTCGAACTTCCGAGCAGTACTTC. Its protein product is CSVEDRTRTSEQYF.

The J gene is TRBJ2-7, the V gene TRBV29-1; the match to TRBD1 covers 9 bases. From germline, CDR1 is SQVTM and CDR2 ANQGSEA. Trimming removed 5 bases from V and 6 bases from J; junction bases left unmatched: 11. The CDR3 spans 14 residues. CDR3 coding DNA: TGCAGCGTTTTTCTCAGGACAGGGGTGGGCGAGCAGTACTTC. As protein: CSVFLRTGVGEQYF.

This sequence joins TRBV14 and TRBJ2-7, with a tentative D call TRBD2 (5 bases). The CDR3 covers 16 residues. Germline V gene lookup returns CDR1 SGHDN and CDR2 FVKESK. The V end lost 3 bases, the J end lost 0 bases, and 15 bases lay between the germline ends. Here the CDR3 DNA reads TGTGCCAGCAGCCAGGATGGACTCTTGAGCTCCTACGAGCAGTACTTC. It specifies CASSQDGLLSSYEQYF.

This clone was counted a few times. V gene TRBV7-6 combines with J gene TRBJ1-5; 8 bases fit TRBD1. This CDR3 is built from 15 residues. Trimming removed 5 bases from V and 6 bases from J; junction bases left unmatched: 9. The germline CDR1 and CDR2 sequences are SGHVS and FNYEAQ. The CDR3 protein is CASSDRTGSGQPQHF. As DNA, the CDR3 is TGTGCCAGCAGCGACCGGACAGGGTCGGGTCAGCCCCAGCATTTT. Full variable domain (outside the CDR3, taken from reference TRBV7-6 and TRBJ1-5): GAGVSQSPRYKVTKRGQDVALRCDPISGHVSLYWYRQALGQGPEFLTYFNYEAQQDKSGLPNDRFSAERPEGSISTLTIQRTEQRDSAMYRCASSDRTGSGQPQHFGDGTRLSIL.

This clone was picked up a small number of times. The J gene is TRBJ2-7, the V gene TRBV6-4; 12 positions agree with TRBD2. V lost 6 bases, J lost 5 bases, and 8 bases stayed unmatched. The CDR3 runs to 15 residues. Germline V gene lookup returns CDR1 MRHNA and CDR2 SNTAGT. As DNA, the CDR3 is TGTGCCAGCAGCCGACTAGCGGGAGAGGGCCACGAGCAGTACTTC. This codes for CASSRLAGEGHEQYF.

The chain joins TRBV30 to TRBJ1-1; the D gene is possibly TRBD1 (6 bases). CDR3 length: 13 amino acids. CDR1 GTSNPN and CDR2 SVGIG come from the germline V gene (reference sequence). V lost 1 base to trimming and J lost 0 bases, with 6 bases between them. The CDR3, as DNA: TGTGCCTGGAGTGAGGGGGTGAACACTGAAGCTTTCTTT. It encodes CAWSEGVNTEAFF. The full variable domain, with the rest looked up from reference TRBV30 and TRBJ1-1, is SQTIHQWPATLVQPVGSPLSLECTVEGTSNPNLYWYRQAAGRGLQLLFYSVGIGQISSEVPQNLSASRPQDRQFILSSKKLLLSDSGFYLCAWSEGVNTEAFFGQGTRLTVV.

J is TRBJ1-1 and V is TRBV11-2; 9 positions agree with TRBD1. The V and J ends lost 2 bases and 5 bases, in that order; junction bases with no gene match: 9. The CDR3 loop spans 16 amino acids. Per the germline V gene, CDR1 is SGHAT and CDR2 is FQNNGV. This CDR3 is CASSLTTQGAWTEAFF. The CDR3, as DNA: TGTGCCAGCAGCTTAACGACACAGGGGGCGTGGACTGAAGCTTTCTTT.

The chain is built from TRBV4-3 and TRBJ1-2, with TRBD1 matching over 8 bases. Germline assignment: CDR1 LGHNA and CDR2 YSLEER. This CDR3 contains 15 residues. Trimming removed 3 bases from V and 0 bases from J; junction bases left unmatched: 3. The CDR3, as DNA: TGCGCCAGCAGCCAGGGACAGGCCGCTAACTATGGCTACACCTTC. This gives the protein CASSQGQAANYGYTF.

The V call is TRBV9, the J call TRBJ1-4, with 8 positions matching TRBD1. From germline, CDR1 is SGDLS and CDR2 YYNGEE. This CDR3 has 15 residues. V shed 0 bases and J 6 bases; nucleotides not matched to a gene: 4. The CDR3 spells CASSVGDRTYEKLFF. DNA of the CDR3: TGTGCCAGCAGCGTAGGGGACAGGACCTATGAAAAACTGTTTTTT.

The V gene is TRBV4-3, the J gene TRBJ2-7, with D maybe TRBD1 (6 bases). The length of the CDR3 is 16 residues. V lost 0 bases to trimming and J lost 2 bases, with 14 bases between them. Germline assignment: CDR1 LGHNA and CDR2 YSLEER. CDR3 sequence (DNA): TGCGCCAGCAGCCAAGATAGGGGGACACCCACCTACGAGCAGTACTTC. Protein: CASSQDRGTPTYEQYF.

This chain links TRBV2 with TRBJ1-4; D is perhaps TRBD1 (6 bases). CDR1 and CDR2 from the germline V gene are SNHLY and FYNNEI. The CDR3 consists of 16 residues. Between the trimmed V and J ends, which lost 6 bases and 0 bases, there was a span of 14 bases. CDR3 region: CASSGGQSATNEKLFF. The DNA of the CDR3 is TGTGCCAGCAGCGGTGGACAGAGTGCAACTAATGAAAAACTGTTTTTT.

The chain uses TRBV7-9 and TRBJ1-1; TRBD1 agrees at 7 bases. V shed 5 bases and J 1 base; nucleotides not matched to a gene: 7. Looked up from germline, CDR1 is SEHNR and CDR2 is FQNEAQ (reference sequence). The CDR3 is made up of 15 amino acids. The DNA for the CDR3 is TGTGCCAGCAGCACCAAGGGGGCAGGGAACACTGAAGCTTTCTTT. Translation: CASSTKGAGNTEAFF. Together with reference TRBV7-9 and TRBJ1-1, the CDR3 gives the full variable domain: DTGVSQNPRHKITKRGQNVTFRCDPISEHNRLYWYRQTLGQGPEFLTYFQNEAQLEKSRLLSDRFSAERPKGSFSTLEIQRTEQGDSAMYLCASSTKGAGNTEAFFGQGTRLTVV.

The V and J genes are TRBV4-1 and TRBJ2-7; 10 nucleotides match TRBD2. The CDR3 has 18 amino acids. CDR1 is MGHRA and CDR2 is YSYEKL in the germline V gene. After removal of 0 bases from V and 2 bases from J, the junction contained 10 bases not matched to a gene. Here the CDR3 DNA reads TGCGCCAGCAGCCAAGAGGCCCCCTTAGCGGGGGGAGCCTACGAGCAGTACTTC. Encoded protein: CASSQEAPLAGGAYEQYF.

The genes are TRBV29-1 and TRBJ1-1; D is uncertain. CDR1 and CDR2 (germline): SQVTM, ANQGSEA. Between the trimmed V and J ends, which lost 0 bases and 5 bases, there was a span of 19 bases. The length of the CDR3 is 16 residues. The chain's CDR3 is CSVEDLGWEGRTEAFF. CDR3 coding DNA: TGCAGCGTTGAAGATCTTGGGTGGGAGGGTCGGACTGAAGCTTTCTTT.

Concerning this clone: The identical CDR3 is also encoded by other nucleotide sequences in the sample. The chain joins TRBV4-1 to TRBJ2-7, with D possibly TRBD2 on 5 matching bases. V was shortened by 4 bases and J by 2 bases, with 12 bases between the two germline ends. The length of the CDR3 is 14 residues. Germline V lookup: CDR1 MGHRA, CDR2 YSYEKL. The CDR3 protein is CASSRGGDAYEQYF. In nucleotides, the CDR3 is TGCGCCAGCAGCCGCGGAGGAGACGCCTACGAGCAGTACTTC.

V and J are TRBV7-3 and TRBJ1-2; 8 bases fit TRBD1. This CDR3 region has 12 residues. Losses at the gene ends were 8 bases for V and 5 bases for J; bases not matched to a gene: 4. The germline CDR1 and CDR2 sequences are SGHTA and FQGTGA. The CDR3 loop is CASGDRGYGYTF. CDR3 nucleotide sequence: TGTGCCAGCGGCGACAGGGGATATGGCTACACCTTC.

The chain's CDR3 is CASSPWGDRAAGQPQHF. The CDR3 nucleotides are TGTGCCAGCAGCCCATGGGGTGACAGGGCTGCTGGTCAGCCCCAGCATTTT. This sequence joins TRBV5-5 and TRBJ1-5, with 7 bases fitting TRBD1. This CDR3 contains 17 residues. V was clipped by 4 bases and J by 6 bases; unmatched bases: 16. CDR1 is SGHKS and CDR2 is YYEKEE in the germline V gene (reference sequence).

Turning to this clone: One end of the junction varies from germline; a read error may be responsible. J is TRBJ2-7 and V is TRBV7-7, with unresolved D. The CDR3 contains 13 residues. Germline V gene data show CDR1 as SSHAT and CDR2 as FNYEAQ (reference sequence). The CDR3 DNA follows: TGTGCTAGCAGCTTAGGCAGTGCCTACGAGCAGTACTTC. Translating gives CASSLGSAYEQYF.